This T cell receptor beta chain was profiled in a study of blood T cells in healthy people across ages. The study's findings and limits: Across the age range, TCR beta diversity per million T cells fell in a roughly linear way.

Alongside a J-beta primer mix, a sample-barcoded 5' primer served in a second PCR lasting roughly 6 to 11 cycles. Every cDNA molecule bore a tag from a template-switch adaptor containing 12 random nucleotides. The study obtained at least 2.5 million CDR3-containing paired-end reads from every sample. TCRdb passed the 5' RACE reads through MiXCR, listing each CDR3 protein once. The profile shows 1,100,000 or so distinct CDR3 sequences, 35% to 50% of them singletons. V gave up 8 bases and J gave up 0 bases; unmatched junction bases: 4. Germline assignment: CDR1 LNHNV and CDR2 YYDKDF (reference sequence). The length of the CDR3 is 14 residues. Concerning this clonotype: Its cognate antigen is unknown.

The sample taken for sequencing was blood. The receptor was derived from a woman aged 55-70 years in good health. This rearrangement joins TRBV15 to TRBJ2-4, with TRBD1 matching over 7 bases. The CDR3 sequence: CATARDRAKNIQYF. CDR3 coding DNA: TGTGCCACCGCAAGGGACAGAGCCAAAAACATTCAGTACTTC. The entire variable domain, with the rest obtained from reference TRBV15 and TRBJ2-4, is as follows: DAMVIQNPRYQVTQFGKPVTLSCSQTLNHNVMYWYQQKSSQAPKLLFHYYDKDFNNEADTPDNFQSRRPNTSFCFLDIRSPGLGDTAMYLCATARDRAKNIQYFGAGTRLSVL.